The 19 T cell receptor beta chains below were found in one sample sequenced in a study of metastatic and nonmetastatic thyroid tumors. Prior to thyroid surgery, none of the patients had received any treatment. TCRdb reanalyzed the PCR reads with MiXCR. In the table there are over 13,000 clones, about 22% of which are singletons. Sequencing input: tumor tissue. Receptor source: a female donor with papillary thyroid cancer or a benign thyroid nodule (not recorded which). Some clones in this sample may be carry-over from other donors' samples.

The CDR3: CSAEGQGPRSNQPQHF. The CDR3, as DNA: TGCAGTGCGGAGGGACAGGGGCCCCGCAGCAATCAGCCCCAGCATTTT. The chain couples TRBV20-1 to TRBJ1-5, with TRBD1 matching 10 bases. The V gene's germline CDR1 is DFQATT and CDR2 SNEGSKA (reference sequence). J gave up 1 base and V 6 bases, and 9 bases lay outside the gene matches. This CDR3 has 16 amino acids.

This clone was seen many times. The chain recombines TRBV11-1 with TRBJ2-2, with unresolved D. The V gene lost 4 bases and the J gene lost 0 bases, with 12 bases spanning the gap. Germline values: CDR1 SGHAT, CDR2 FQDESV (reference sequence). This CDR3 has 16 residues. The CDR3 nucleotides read TGTGCCAGCAGCTCCTACGGACGGGCGAACACCGGGGAGCTGTTTTTT. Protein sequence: CASSSYGRANTGELFF.

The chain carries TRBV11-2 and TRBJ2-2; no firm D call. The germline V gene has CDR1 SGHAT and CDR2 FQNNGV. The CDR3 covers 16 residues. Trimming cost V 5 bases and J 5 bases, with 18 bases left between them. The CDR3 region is CASSPLARDGTGELFF. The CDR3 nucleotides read TGTGCCAGCAGCCCCCTCGCGAGAGACGGGACCGGGGAGCTGTTTTTT.

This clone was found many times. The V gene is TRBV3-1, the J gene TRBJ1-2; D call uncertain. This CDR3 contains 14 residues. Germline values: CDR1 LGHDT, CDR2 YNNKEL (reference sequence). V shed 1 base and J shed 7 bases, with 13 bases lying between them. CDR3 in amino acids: CASSQGRSRFGYTF. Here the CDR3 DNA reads TGTGCCAGCAGCCAAGGCAGGTCTCGCTTTGGCTACACCTTC.

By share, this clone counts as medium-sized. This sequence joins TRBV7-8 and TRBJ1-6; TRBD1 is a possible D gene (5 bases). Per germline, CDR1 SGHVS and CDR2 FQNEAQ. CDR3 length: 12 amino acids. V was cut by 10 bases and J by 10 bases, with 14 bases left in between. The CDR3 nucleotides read TGTGCCACCGGGGGGACCGGCTCACCCCTCCACTTT. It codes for CATGGTGSPLHF.

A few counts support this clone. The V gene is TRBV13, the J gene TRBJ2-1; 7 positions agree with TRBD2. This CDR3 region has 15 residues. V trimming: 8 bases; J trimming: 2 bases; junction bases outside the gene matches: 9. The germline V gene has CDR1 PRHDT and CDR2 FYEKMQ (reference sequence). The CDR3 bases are TGTGCCAGCGGGGTGGGAGGGATAACCTACAATGAGCAGTTCTTC. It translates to CASGVGGITYNEQFF.

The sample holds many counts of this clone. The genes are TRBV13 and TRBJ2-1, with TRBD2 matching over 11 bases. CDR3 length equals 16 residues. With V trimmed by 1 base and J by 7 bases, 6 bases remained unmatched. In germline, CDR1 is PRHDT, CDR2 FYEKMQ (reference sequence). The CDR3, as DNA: TGTGCCAGCAGCTTAGATAGCGGGAGGGCTTTTAATGAGCAGTTCTTC. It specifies CASSLDSGRAFNEQFF.

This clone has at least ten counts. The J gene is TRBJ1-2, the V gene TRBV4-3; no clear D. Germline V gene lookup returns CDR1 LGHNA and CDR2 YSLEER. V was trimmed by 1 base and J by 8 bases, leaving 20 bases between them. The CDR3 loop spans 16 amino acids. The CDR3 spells CASSQAASPFIYGYTF. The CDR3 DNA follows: TGCGCCAGCAGCCAAGCCGCTTCCCCCTTTATCTACGGCTACACCTTC.

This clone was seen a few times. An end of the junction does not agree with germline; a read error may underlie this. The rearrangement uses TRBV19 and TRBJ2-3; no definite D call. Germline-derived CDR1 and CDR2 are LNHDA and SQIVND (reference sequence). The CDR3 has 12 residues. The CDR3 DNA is TGTGACAGTGGCGTGGCCCCAGATACGAAGTATTTT. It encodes CDSGVAPDTKYF.

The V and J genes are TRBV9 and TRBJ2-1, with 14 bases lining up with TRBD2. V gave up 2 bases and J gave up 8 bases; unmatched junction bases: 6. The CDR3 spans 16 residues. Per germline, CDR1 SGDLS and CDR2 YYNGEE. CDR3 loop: CASSVTSGRAWDEQFF. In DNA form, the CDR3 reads TGTGCCAGCAGCGTGACTAGCGGGAGGGCTTGGGATGAGCAGTTCTTC.

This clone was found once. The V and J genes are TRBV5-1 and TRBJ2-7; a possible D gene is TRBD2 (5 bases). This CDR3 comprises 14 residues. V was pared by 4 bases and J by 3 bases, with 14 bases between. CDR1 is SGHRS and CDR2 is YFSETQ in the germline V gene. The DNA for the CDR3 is TGCGCCAGCAGCCTCGACCGGGAAGTCTACGAGCAGTACTTC. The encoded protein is CASSLDREVYEQYF.

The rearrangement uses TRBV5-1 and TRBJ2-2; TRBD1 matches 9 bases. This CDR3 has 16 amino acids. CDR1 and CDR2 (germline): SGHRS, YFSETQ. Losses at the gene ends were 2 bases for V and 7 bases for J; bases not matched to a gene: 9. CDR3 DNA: TGCGCCAGCAGCTTAAGTGGAGGGACAGGGCACGGGGAGCTGTTTTTT. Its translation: CASSLSGGTGHGELFF.

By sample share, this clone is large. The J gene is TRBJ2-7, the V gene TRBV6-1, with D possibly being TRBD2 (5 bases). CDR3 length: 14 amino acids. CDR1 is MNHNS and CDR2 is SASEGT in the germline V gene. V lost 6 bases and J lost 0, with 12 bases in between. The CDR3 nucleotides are TGTGCCAGCAGCGGAGGAGACACCTCCTACGAGCAGTACTTC. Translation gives CASSGGDTSYEQYF.

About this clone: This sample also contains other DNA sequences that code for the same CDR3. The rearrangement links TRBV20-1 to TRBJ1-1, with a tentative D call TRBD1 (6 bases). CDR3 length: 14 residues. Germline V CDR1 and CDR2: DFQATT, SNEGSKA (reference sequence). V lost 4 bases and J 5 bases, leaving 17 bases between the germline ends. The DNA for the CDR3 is TGCAGTGCTATCGCAGGGGATGGGGGAACTGAAGCTTTCTTT. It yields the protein CSAIAGDGGTEAFF.

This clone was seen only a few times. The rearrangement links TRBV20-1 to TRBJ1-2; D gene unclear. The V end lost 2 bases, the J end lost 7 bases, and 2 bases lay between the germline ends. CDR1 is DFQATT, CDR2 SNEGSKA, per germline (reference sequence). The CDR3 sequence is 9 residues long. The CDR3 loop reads CSARSGYTF. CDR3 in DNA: TGCAGTGCTAGAAGTGGCTACACCTTC.

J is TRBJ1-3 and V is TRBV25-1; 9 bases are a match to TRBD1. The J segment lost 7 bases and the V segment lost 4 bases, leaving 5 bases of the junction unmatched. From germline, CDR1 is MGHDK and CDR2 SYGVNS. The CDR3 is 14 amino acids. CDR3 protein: CASSGTGQGNTIYF. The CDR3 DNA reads TGTGCCAGCAGTGGTACGGGACAGGGCAACACCATATATTTT. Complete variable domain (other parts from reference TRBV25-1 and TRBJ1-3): EADIYQTPRYLVIGTGKKITLECSQTMGHDKMYWYQQDPGMELHLIHYSYGVNSTEKGDLSSESTVSRIRTEHFPLTLESARPSHTSQYLCASSGTGQGNTIYFGEGSWLTVV.

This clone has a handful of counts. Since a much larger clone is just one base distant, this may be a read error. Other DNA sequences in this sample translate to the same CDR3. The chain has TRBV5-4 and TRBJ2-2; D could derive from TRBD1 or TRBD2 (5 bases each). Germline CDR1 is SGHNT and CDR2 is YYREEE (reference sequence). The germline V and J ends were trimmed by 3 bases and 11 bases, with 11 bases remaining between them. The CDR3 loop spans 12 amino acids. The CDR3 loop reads CASSSGDGELFF. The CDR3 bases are TGTGCCAGCAGCTCCGGGGACGGTGAGCTGTTTTTT.

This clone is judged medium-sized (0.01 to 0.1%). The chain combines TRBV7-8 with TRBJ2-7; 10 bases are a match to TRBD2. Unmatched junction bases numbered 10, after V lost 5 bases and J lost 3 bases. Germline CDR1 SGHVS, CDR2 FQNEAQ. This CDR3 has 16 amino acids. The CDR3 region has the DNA TGTGCCAGCAGCCCTCGGACTAGCGGAGGTATCTACGAGCAGTACTTC. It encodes CASSPRTSGGIYEQYF.

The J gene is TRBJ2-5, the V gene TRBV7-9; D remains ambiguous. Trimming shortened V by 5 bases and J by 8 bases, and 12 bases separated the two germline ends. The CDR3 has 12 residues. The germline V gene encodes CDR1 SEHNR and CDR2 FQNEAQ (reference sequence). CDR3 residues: CASSPEAYTQYF. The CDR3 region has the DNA TGTGCCAGCAGCCCAGAGGCCTATACCCAGTACTTC.